This TCR beta chain appears in the sequencing data of a study of shared clonotypes between healthy human individuals. Notes on this clone: Its specificity is unknown.

Genomic DNA of each subset was evenly split across several immunoSEQ plates. Sequencing was performed with immunoSEQ multiplex PCR; in TCRdb, only in-frame clones are kept and a portion is missing. The profile shows some 690,000 clones, around 91% of them singletons. CDR3 size: 15 residues. The V and J ends lost 6 bases and 0 bases respectively, with 13 bases between them. In germline, CDR1 is MNHEY, CDR2 SMNVEV (reference sequence). Study-wide results and limits: A handful of donors held about 5% of naive CD4 clonotypes in common. What rarefaction showed was incomplete sorted-subset sequencing despite large depth.

The sample consisted of memory CD8+ T cells from PBMCs. Subset: CD45RO+ cells pooled with CCR7-negative TemRA cells. The V gene is TRBV27, the J gene TRBJ2-3; possible D gene TRBD2, 7 bases. The clonotype comes from a man younger than 35 in good health. Some clones in this sample may be carry-over from other donors' samples. DNA of the CDR3: TGTGCCAGCAGGGCGGGGGCAGCGAGCACAGATACGCAGTATTTT. It specifies CASRAGAASTDTQYF.